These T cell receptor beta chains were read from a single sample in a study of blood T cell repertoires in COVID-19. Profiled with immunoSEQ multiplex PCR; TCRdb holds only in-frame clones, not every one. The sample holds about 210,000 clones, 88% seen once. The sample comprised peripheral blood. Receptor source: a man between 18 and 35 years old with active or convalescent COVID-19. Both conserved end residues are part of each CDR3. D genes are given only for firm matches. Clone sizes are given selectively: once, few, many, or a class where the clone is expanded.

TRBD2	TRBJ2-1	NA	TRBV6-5	CASSSSGLAHNEQFF	TGTGCCAGCAGTTCATCGGGACTAGCGCACAATGAGCAGTTCTTC
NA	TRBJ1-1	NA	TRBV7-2	CASSLSRANTEAFF	TGTGCCAGCAGCTTGTCCAGGGCGAACACTGAAGCTTTCTTT
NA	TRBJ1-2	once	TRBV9	CASSESGYGYTF	TGTGCCAGCAGCGAGAGCGGTTATGGCTACACCTTC
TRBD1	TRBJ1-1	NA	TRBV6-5	CASSQDRDTEAFF	TGTGCCAGCAGTCAGGACAGGGACACTGAAGCTTTCTTT
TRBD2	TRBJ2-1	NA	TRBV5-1	CASSPSGGGAYEQFF	TGCGCCAGCAGCCCGTCGGGCGGGGGGGCTTATGAGCAGTTCTTC
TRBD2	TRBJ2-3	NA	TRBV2	CASNMGGGDTQYF	TGTGCCAGCAATATGGGCGGGGGAGATACGCAGTATTTT
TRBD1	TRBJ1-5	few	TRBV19	CASSMAGQGRNQPQHF	TGTGCCAGTAGTATGGCGGGACAGGGGCGCAATCAGCCCCAGCATTTT
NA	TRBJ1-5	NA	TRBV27	CASSLGRGKPQHF	TGTGCCAGCAGTTTGGGCAGGGGAAAGCCCCAGCATTTT
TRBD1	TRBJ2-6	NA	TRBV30	CAWRRDRGVPGANVLTF	TGTGCCTGGAGAAGGGACAGGGGAGTCCCTGGGGCCAACGTCCTGACTTTC
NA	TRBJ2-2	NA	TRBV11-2	CASSRRRQRWTGELFF	TGTGCCAGCAGCCGTCGAAGGCAGCGATGGACCGGGGAGCTGTTTTTT
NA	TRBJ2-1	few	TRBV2	CASEIDRYNEQFF	TGTGCCAGCGAGATAGACAGGTACAATGAGCAGTTCTTC
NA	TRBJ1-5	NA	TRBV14	CASSQAQGQPQHF	TGTGCCAGCAGCCAAGCACAGGGTCAGCCCCAGCATTTT
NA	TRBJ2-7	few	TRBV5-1	CASSLSGRGGDEQYF	TGCGCCAGCAGCTTATCCGGTAGGGGCGGAGACGAGCAGTACTTC
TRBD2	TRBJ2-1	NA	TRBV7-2	CASSFSSGGQYNEQFF	TGTGCCAGCAGCTTCTCTAGCGGGGGGCAGTACAATGAGCAGTTCTTC
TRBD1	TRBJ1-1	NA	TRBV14	CASSQRTGGSEAFF	TGTGCCAGCAGCCAAAGGACAGGGGGCTCTGAAGCTTTCTTT
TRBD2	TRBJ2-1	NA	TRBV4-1	CASSTEVTSGGWGNEQFF	TGCGCCAGCAGCACCGAGGTCACTAGCGGGGGGTGGGGCAATGAGCAGTTCTTC
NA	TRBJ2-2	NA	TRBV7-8	CASSPDRANTGELFF	TGTGCCAGCAGCCCTGACAGAGCGAACACCGGGGAGCTGTTTTTT
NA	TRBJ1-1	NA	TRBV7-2	CASSLDRGGNTEAFF	TGTGCCAGCAGCTTAGATAGGGGAGGGAACACTGAAGCTTTCTTT
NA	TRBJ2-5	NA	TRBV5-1	CASSLGGRQETQYF	TGCGCCAGCAGCCTGGGGGGGCGTCAAGAGACCCAGTACTTC
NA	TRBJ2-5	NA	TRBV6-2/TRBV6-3	CASSPGTGVWETQYF	TGTGCCAGCAGCCCCGGGACTGGGGTCTGGGAGACCCAGTACTTC
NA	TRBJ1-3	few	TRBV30	CAWSRLGASGNTIYF	TGTGCCTGGAGTCGGCTGGGGGCTTCTGGAAACACCATATATTTT
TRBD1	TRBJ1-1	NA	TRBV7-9	CASSPDRGGEDTEAFF	TGTGCCAGCAGCCCTGACAGGGGAGGGGAGGACACTGAAGCTTTCTTT
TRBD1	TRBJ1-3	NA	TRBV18	CASSPTGTGAISGNTIYF	TGTGCCAGCTCACCAACCGGGACAGGGGCCATATCTGGAAACACCATATATTTT
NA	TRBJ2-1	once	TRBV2	CASSNSNNEQFF	TGTGCCAGCAGTAATTCTAACAATGAGCAGTTCTTC
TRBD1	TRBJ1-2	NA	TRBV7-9	CASSLGTGFGYTF	TGTGCCAGCAGCTTAGGGACAGGGTTTGGCTACACCTTC
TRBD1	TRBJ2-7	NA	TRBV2	CASSTDRGRGEQYF	TGTGCCAGCAGCACGGACAGGGGGCGAGGCGAGCAGTACTTC
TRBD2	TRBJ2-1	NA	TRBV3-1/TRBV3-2	CASSLRTSGVAAQFF	TGTGCCAGCAGCCTACGGACTAGCGGGGTGGCGGCGCAGTTCTTC
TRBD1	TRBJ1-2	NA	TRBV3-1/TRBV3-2	CASSQGQGGYGYTF	TGTGCCAGCAGCCAAGGACAGGGTGGCTATGGCTACACCTTC
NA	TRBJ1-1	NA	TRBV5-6	CASSYEENTEAFF	TGTGCCAGCAGCTATGAGGAGAACACTGAAGCTTTCTTT
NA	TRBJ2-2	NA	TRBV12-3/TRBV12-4	CASTVLAPGELFF	TGTGCCAGCACCGTACTAGCTCCTGGGGAGCTGTTTTTT
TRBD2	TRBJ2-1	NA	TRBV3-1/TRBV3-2	CASSTLAGDNEQFF	TGTGCCAGCAGTACACTAGCGGGAGACAATGAGCAGTTCTTC
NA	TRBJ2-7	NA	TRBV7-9	CASSSEASRYYEQYF	TGTGCCAGCAGCTCGGAGGCTAGCCGGTACTACGAGCAGTACTTC
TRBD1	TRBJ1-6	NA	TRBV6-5	CASSYSGTGRSPLHF	TGTGCCAGCAGTTACTCCGGGACAGGGAGGTCACCCCTCCACTTT
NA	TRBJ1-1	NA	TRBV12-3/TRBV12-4	CASSYGGNEAFF	TGTGCCAGCAGTTACGGGGGAAATGAAGCTTTCTTT
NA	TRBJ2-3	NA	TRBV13	CASSLGLDTQYF	TGTGCCAGCAGCTTAGGACTAGATACGCAGTATTTT
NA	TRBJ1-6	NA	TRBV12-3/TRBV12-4	CASSLSGNLLHF	TGTGCCAGCAGTTTATCGGGTAATCTCCTCCACTTT
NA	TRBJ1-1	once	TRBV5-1	CASSPGNTEAFF	TGCGCCAGCTCGCCAGGAAACACTGAAGCTTTCTTT
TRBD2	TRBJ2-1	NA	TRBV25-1	CASSELAGTPNEQFF	TGTGCCAGCAGTGAACTAGCGGGAACCCCCAATGAGCAGTTCTTC
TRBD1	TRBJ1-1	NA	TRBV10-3	CAISLQGLGEAFF	TGTGCCATCAGCTTACAGGGGTTAGGTGAAGCTTTCTTT
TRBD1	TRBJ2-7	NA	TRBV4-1	CASSQLTGGRDEQYF	TGCGCCAGCAGCCAGCTGACAGGGGGCAGAGACGAGCAGTACTTC
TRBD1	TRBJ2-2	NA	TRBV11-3	CASSYHRGLNTGELFF	TGTGCCAGCAGCTATCACAGGGGATTAAACACCGGGGAGCTGTTTTTT
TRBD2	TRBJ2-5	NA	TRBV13	CASSSGTSGGNQETQYF	TGTGCCAGCAGCTCCGGGACTAGCGGGGGGAACCAAGAGACCCAGTACTTC
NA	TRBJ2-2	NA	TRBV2	CASRTGTGELFF	TGTGCCAGCAGAACGGGTACCGGGGAGCTGTTTTTT
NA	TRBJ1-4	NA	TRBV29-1	CSVGAALNEKLFF	TGCAGCGTTGGGGCAGCTCTTAATGAAAAACTGTTTTTT